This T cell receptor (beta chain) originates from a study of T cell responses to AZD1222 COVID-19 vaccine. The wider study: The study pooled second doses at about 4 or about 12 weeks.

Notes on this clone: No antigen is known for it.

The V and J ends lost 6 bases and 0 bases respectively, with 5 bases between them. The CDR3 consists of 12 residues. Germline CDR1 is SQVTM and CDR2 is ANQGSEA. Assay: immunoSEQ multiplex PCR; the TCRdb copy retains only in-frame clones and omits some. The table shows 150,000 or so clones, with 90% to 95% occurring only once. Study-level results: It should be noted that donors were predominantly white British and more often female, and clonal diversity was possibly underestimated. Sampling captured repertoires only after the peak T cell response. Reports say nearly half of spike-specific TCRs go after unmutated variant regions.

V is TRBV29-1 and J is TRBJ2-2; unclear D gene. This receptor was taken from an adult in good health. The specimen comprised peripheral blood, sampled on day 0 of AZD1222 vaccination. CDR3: CSVGSNTGELFF. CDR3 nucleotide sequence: TGCAGCGTCGGATCGAACACCGGGGAGCTGTTTTTT.